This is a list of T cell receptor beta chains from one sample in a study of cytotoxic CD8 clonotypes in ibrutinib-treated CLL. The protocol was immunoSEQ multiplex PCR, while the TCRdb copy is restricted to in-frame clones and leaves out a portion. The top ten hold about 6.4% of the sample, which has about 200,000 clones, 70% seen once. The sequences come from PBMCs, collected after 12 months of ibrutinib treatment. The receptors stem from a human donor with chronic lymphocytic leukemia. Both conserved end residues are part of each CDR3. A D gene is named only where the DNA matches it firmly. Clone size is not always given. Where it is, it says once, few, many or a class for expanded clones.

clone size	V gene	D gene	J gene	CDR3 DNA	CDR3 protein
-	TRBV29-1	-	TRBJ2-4	TGCAGCGCCGAGGGCAGGGACTCCAAAAACATTCAGTACTTC	CSAEGRDSKNIQYF
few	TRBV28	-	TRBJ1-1	TGTGCCAGCAGTCCTCTGGGGGAGTATGACACTGAAGCTTTCTTT	CASSPLGEYDTEAFF
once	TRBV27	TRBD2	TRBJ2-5	TGTGCCAGCCGCGGGGGGGGAGAGACCCAGTACTTC	CASRGGGETQYF
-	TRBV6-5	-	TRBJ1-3	TGTGCCAGCAGTTACTCGCGCACCTACTCTGGAAACACCATATATTTT	CASSYSRTYSGNTIYF
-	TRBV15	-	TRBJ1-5	TGTGCCACCAGCAGTGAGAGGTCCGTTAGAGGCAATCAGCCCCAGCATTTT	CATSSERSVRGNQPQHF
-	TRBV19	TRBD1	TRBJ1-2	TGTGCCAGTAGTCCGGGGGACAGCTATGGCTACACCTTC	CASSPGDSYGYTF
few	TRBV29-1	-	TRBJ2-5	TGCAGCGTTGAAGGACAGGGACTAGAGACCCAGTACTTC	CSVEGQGLETQYF
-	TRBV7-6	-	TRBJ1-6	TGTGCCAGTGCTCCACAGGGAACCTCCTATAATTCACCCCTCCACTTT	CASAPQGTSYNSPLHF
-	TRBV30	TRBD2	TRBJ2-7	TGTGCCAGTCGACTAGCGGGAGTCTGGCACGAGCAGTACTTC	CASRLAGVWHEQYF
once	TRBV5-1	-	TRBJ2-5	TGCGCCAGCAGCGCATGGGACACCCAAGAGACCCAGTACTTC	CASSAWDTQETQYF
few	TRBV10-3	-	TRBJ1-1	TGTGCCATCAGTGGGCAGGGGAACACTGAAGCTTTCTTT	CAISGQGNTEAFF
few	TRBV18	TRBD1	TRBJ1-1	TGTGCCAGCTGGCCGATACAGGGGAAGACTGAAGCTTTCTTT	CASWPIQGKTEAFF
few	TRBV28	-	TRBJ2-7	TGTGCCAGCAGGGAGGGCACCAGTCTTTACGAGCAGTACTTC	CASREGTSLYEQYF
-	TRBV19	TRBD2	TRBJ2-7	TGTGCCAGTAGTATCTTGAGCGGGAGTTACGAGCAGTACTTC	CASSILSGSYEQYF
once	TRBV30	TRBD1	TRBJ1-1	TGTGCCTATTCTCGACAGGGCTGGGCTTTCTTT	CAYSRQGWAFF
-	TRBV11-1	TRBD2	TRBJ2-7	TGTGCCAGCAGCTTAGGGACTAGCGGGATCTACGAGCAGTACTTC	CASSLGTSGIYEQYF
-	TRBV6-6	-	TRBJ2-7	TGTGCCTCTGAAGGCAGAGCCTCCTACGAGCAGTACTTC	CASEGRASYEQYF
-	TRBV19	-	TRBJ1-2	TGTGCCAGTAGCACCGGGGTAGGACTTGCATTC	CASSTGVGLAF
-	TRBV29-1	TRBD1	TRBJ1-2	TGCAGCGTTGAAGATTTTTTGGGGACAGGCCCCTATGGCTACACCTTC	CSVEDFLGTGPYGYTF
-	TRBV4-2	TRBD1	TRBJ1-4	TGTGCCAGCAGCTCCCAGGGGGCCGGCTTGTTGGAAAAACTGTTTTTT	CASSSQGAGLLEKLFF